These 6 T cell receptor beta chains were all obtained from the same sample, sequenced in a study of T-cell reconstitution after alpha-beta-depleted transplantation in children. Unique molecular identifiers were built into the TCRbeta library. TCRdb reanalysed the PCR reads using MiXCR and keeps one entry per CDR3 protein. The sample has about 580,000 distinct CDR3 sequences, under 25% seen once. Source: PBMCs, mostly from graft donor cells, taken 360 days after TCRalphabeta/CD19-depleted stem cell transplant. The receptors here all came from a boy under two years old who had a stem cell transplant for acute myeloid leukemia, so the T cells may come from the graft donor.

This clonotype was recorded at least ten times. This sequence joins TRBV29-1 and TRBJ2-5; 7 bases fit TRBD1. Trimming took 7 bases from V and 1 from J; bases not matched to a gene: 12. This CDR3 contains 15 residues. Germline V lookup: CDR1 SQVTM, CDR2 ANQGSEA. The CDR3 is CSAEGGDRPQETQYF. CDR3 bases: TGCAGCGCCGAGGGTGGGGACAGACCCCAAGAGACCCAGTACTTC.

This clonotype was detected ten times or more. The V and J genes are TRBV20-1 and TRBJ2-1; 10 nucleotides agree with TRBD1. The V gene's germline CDR1 is DFQATT and CDR2 SNEGSKA (reference sequence). This CDR3 region has 14 residues. V was pared by 1 base and J by 6 bases, with 3 bases of the junction left unmatched. The CDR3 here is CSARAGTGVNEQFF. The CDR3 nucleotides are TGCAGTGCTAGAGCAGGGACAGGGGTCAATGAGCAGTTCTTC.

The rearrangement joins TRBV10-3 to TRBJ2-7; TRBD2 aligns across 8 bases. With 0 bases clipped from V and 7 bases from J, the junction kept 2 bases outside the gene matches. There are 13 residues in the CDR3. CDR1 ENHRY and CDR2 SYGVKD come from the germline V gene. Written as DNA, the CDR3 is TGTGCCATCAGTGAGTCGATAGCGGGAGAGCAGTACGTC. It encodes CAISESIAGEQYV.

This clonotype appeared a few times. The chain uses TRBV29-1 and TRBJ1-2; weak D call: TRBD1 (6 bases). Germline V gene lookup returns CDR1 SQVTM and CDR2 ANQGSEA. Trimming took 4 bases from V and 5 from J, leaving 14 bases between them. The CDR3 covers 13 residues. CDR3 DNA: TGCAGCGTTGTTGGGGGGCGCTCATATGGCTACACCTTC. This gives the protein CSVVGGRSYGYTF.

V and J are TRBV20-1 and TRBJ1-2; D may be TRBD1 (6 bases). Trimming took off 5 bases at V and 1 base at J, with 23 bases between the two ends. CDR1 is DFQATT and CDR2 is SNEGSKA in the germline V gene (reference sequence). This CDR3 spans 17 amino acids. The CDR3 DNA reads as TGCAGTGCTTGCCTACCGGGACAAACCGACTATAACTATGGCTACACCTTC. The encoded protein is CSACLPGQTDYNYGYTF.

This clonotype was found once. V usage is TRBV7-9 and J usage is TRBJ1-1, with 8 bases aligning to TRBD1. There are 14 residues in the CDR3. The V gene end was trimmed by 2 bases and the J gene end by 5 bases; junction bases not matched to a gene: 4. Germline assignment: CDR1 SEHNR and CDR2 FQNEAQ (reference sequence). The CDR3 DNA is TGTGCCAGCAGCTTAAGCGGGACAGGTACTGAAGCTTTCTTT. Its translation is CASSLSGTGTEAFF.